This TCR beta chain was recovered during a study of Ad26.COV2.S vaccination and SARS-CoV-2 variants (dated by TCRdb to about 2021). Looking at the study overall: Vaccine-arm donors were drawn from COV1001, a multicentre, randomized, double-blind, placebo-controlled phase I-IIa trial of Ad26.COV2.S in healthy adults. Ad26.COV2.S was given intramuscularly at 5x10^10 or 1x10^11 viral particles, as a single shot or as two shots 56 days apart. TCRbeta repertoire sequencing was used to assess the specificity and breadth of SARS-CoV-2-reactive T cell receptors after Ad26.COV2.S vaccination. The TCR-sequenced set comprised approximately 32 samples: some 20 Ad26.COV2.S vaccine recipients, 5 placebo recipients and 8 SARS-CoV-2 convalescent individuals. Participants in the trial were split at random into five groups of five each, receiving low-dose or high-dose Ad26.COV2.S once or twice, or else placebo on both occasions. Investigators remained blinded to trial group allocation during experiments and outcome assessment. On the study overall, not on this receptor specifically: The study was not powered for comparison of responses between vaccine doses or regimens. Substantial breadth of spike-specific CD8+ and CD4+ T cell responses was reported after vaccination. It was noted by the authors that total T cell responses may have been underestimated by the TCR breadth and depth analyses. Ad26.COV2.S recipients had higher spike-specific TCR breadth than placebo recipients (P = 0.0014). Vaccine and placebo recipients had similar non-spike TCR breadth, a finding consistent with the vaccine containing only spike.

The immunoSEQ Assay was used to sequence TCRbeta CDR3 regions. After extraction, genomic DNA underwent amplification by bias-controlled multiplex PCR, followed by high-throughput sequencing. Regarding the original processing steps: To quantify the absolute abundance of each unique TCRbeta CDR3 region, sequences were collapsed and filtered. Usable DNA was measured by amplifying reference genes present in all nucleated cells, and TCRbeta template counts were normalized to that usable DNA to estimate T cell fraction. Repertoire TCRs were annotated as SARS-CoV-2-specific when V gene, CDR3 amino acid sequence and J gene were exactly matched to a known reactive TCR set. MIRA supplied the reference SARS-CoV-2 TCR set, which was filtered for enrichment in COVID-19-positive ImmuneCODE repertoires so that public or cross-reactive TCRs were removed. Based on the MIRA antigens, annotated TCRs were further analysed at the level of specific ORF or position within ORF. Breadth was defined as the number of annotated unique rearrangements divided by the total number of unique productive rearrangements, and depth was defined as the summed frequency of the annotated unique rearrangements. TCR breadth was compared between groups using two-sided Wilcoxon rank-sum tests. TCRdb limited this immuneACCESS table to in-frame rearrangements with V and J called. A share of clones is missing; checked studies link under half to unresolved V genes, and the rest is unexplained. Clone size and V and J calls were adopted from that table, with D and trimming inferred from the DNA. This sample gives some 640,000 clones in total; around 90% of them show up just once. The top ten clones comprise approximately 1.5% of the sample.

V is clipped by 1 base and J by 5 bases, and the sequence between their germline boundaries is 11 bases long. The CDR3 holds 14 amino acids from the cysteine to the phenylalanine. Only CDR3 DNA is held: 42 bases, read in frame from base 1. Per the germline V gene (reference sequence), SEHNR is the CDR1 and FQNEAQ is the CDR2. Note on this clone: The target of this receptor is not known. Qualities for individual bases were not recorded, and no much larger clone is one base off.

This sample's treatment or condition label indicates: about 20 received Ad26.COV2.S at low or high dose, single or two shots; 5 received placebo; per-sample allocation not given. Repertoires of vaccine and placebo recipients were sequenced from samples collected on day 63 after the first injection. Between 29 July and 7 August 2020, Cohort 1b enrolled 25 adults aged 18-55 years at one site in Boston, USA. Ad26.COV2.S consisted of a replication-incompetent adenovirus type 26 vector by which a prefusion-stabilized SARS-CoV-2 spike protein from the original Wuhan strain was expressed. The chain is assembled from TRBV7-9 and TRBJ1-1; possibly the D gene is TRBD1, per 5 matching bases. The sequencing used peripheral blood, collected in a trial of Ad26.COV2.S vaccine versus placebo. The TCR was taken from a person between 18 and 60 years old who received the Ad26.COV2.S COVID-19 vaccine or a placebo. The CDR3 protein: CASSLGGLGTEAFF. The DNA sequence is given as TGTGCCAGCAGCTTAGGGGGACTAGGGACTGAAGCTTTCTTT.